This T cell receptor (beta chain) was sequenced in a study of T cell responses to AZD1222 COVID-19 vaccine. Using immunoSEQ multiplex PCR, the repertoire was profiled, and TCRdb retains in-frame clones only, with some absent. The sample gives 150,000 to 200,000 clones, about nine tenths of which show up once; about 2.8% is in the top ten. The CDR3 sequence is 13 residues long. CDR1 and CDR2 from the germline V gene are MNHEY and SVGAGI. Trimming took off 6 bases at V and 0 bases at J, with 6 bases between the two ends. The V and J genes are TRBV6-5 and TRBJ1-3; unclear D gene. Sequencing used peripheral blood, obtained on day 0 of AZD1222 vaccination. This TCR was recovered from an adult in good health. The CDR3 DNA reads TGTGCCAGCAGGAAACACTCTGGAAACACCATATATTTT. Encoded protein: CASRKHSGNTIYF.